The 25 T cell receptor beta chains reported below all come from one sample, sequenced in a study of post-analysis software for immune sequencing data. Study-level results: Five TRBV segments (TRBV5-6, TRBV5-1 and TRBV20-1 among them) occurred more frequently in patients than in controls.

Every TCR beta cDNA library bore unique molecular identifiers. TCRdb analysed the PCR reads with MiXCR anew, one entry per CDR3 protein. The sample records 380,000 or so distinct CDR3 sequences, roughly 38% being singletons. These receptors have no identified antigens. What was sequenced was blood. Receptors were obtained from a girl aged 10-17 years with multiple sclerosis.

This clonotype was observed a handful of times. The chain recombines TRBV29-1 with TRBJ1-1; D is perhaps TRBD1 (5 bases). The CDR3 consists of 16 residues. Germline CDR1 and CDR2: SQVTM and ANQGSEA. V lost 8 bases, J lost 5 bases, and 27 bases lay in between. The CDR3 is CSPSYLTWDAGTEAFF. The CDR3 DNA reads TGCAGCCCGTCCTACTTGACTTGGGACGCGGGGACTGAAGCTTTCTTT.

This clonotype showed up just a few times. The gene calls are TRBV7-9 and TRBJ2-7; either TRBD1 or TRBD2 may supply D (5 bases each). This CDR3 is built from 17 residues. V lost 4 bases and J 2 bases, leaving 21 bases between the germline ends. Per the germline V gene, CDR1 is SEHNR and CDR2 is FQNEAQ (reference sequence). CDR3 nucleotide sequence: TGTGCCAGCAGCTCCCCAGAGGGTGCAGGGCCCACCTACGAGCAGTACTTC. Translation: CASSSPEGAGPTYEQYF. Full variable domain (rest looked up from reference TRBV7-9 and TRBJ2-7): DTGVSQNPRHKITKRGQNVTFRCDPISEHNRLYWYRQTLGQGPEFLTYFQNEAQLEKSRLLSDRFSAERPKGSFSTLEIQRTEQGDSAMYLCASSSPEGAGPTYEQYFGPGTRLTVT.

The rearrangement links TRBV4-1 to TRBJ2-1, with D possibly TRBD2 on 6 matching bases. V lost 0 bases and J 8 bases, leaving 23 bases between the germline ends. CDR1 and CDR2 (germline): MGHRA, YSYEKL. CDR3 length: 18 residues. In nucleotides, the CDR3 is TGCGCCAGCAGCCAAGATGGGGGACTGTTTCCGTTCGAAGATGAGCAGTTCTTC. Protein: CASSQDGGLFPFEDEQFF.

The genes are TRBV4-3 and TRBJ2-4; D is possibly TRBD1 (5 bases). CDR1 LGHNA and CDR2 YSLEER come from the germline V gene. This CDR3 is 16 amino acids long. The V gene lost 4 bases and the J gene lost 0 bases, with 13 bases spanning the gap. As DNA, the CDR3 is TGCGCCAGCAGCCGACAGTTAATACTAGCCAAAAACATTCAGTACTTC. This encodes CASSRQLILAKNIQYF.

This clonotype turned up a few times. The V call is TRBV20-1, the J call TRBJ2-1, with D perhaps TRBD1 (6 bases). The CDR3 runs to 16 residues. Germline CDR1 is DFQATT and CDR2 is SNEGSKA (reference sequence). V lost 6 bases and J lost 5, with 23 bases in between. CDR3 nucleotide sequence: TGCAGTGCCCGGAAGTGGGGGCCTCACAATAACAATGAGCAGTTCTTC. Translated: CSARKWGPHNNNEQFF.

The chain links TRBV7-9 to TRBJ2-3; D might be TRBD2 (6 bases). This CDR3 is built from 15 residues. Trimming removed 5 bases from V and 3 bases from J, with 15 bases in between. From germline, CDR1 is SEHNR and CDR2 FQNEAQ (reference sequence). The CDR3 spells CASSPRGISTDTQYF. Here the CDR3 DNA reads TGTGCCAGCAGCCCCCGGGGGATTTCTACAGATACGCAGTATTTT.

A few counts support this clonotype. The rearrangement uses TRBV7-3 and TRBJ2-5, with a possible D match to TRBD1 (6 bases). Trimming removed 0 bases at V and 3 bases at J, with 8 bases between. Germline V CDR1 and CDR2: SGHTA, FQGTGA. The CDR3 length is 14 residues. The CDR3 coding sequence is TGTGCCAGCAGCTTAACGGGGGCTAAAGAGACCCAGTACTTC. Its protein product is CASSLTGAKETQYF.

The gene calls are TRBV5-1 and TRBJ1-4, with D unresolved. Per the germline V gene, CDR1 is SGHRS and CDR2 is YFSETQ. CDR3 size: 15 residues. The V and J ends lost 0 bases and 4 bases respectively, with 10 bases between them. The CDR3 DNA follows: TGCGCCAGCAGCTTGGCGACGGCTAGTAATGAAAAACTGTTTTTT. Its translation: CASSLATASNEKLFF.

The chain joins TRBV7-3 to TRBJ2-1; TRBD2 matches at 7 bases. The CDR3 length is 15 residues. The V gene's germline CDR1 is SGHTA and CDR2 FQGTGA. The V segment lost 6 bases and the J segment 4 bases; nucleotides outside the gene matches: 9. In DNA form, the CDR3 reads TGTGCCAGCAGTAAGGAGCGGGGCCAATACAATGAGCAGTTCTTC. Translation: CASSKERGQYNEQFF.

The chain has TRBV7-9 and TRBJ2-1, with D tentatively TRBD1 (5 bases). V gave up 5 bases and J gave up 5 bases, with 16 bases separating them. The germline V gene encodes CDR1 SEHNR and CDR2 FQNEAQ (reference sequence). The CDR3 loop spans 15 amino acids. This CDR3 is CASSPGPRANNEQFF. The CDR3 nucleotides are TGTGCCAGCAGCCCGGGCCCCAGGGCCAACAATGAGCAGTTCTTC.

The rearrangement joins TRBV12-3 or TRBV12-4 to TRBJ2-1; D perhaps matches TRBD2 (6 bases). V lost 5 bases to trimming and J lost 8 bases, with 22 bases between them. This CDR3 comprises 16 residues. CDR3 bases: TGTGCCAGCAGTCCCTGGGACGGGGGTATAAGCCATGAGCAGTTCTTC. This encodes CASSPWDGGISHEQFF.

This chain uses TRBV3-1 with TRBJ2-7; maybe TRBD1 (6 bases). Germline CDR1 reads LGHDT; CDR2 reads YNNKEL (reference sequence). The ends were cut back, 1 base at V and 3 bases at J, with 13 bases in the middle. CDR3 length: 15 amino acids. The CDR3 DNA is TGTGCCAGCAGCCAAGCACAGGGTCCTCTCTACGAGCAGTACTTC. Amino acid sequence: CASSQAQGPLYEQYF.

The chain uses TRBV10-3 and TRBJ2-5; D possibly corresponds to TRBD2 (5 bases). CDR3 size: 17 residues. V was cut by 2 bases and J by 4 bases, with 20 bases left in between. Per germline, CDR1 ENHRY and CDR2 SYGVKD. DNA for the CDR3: TGTGCCATCAGTGAGACCCCTAGGTTAGCGAAGGGAGAGACCCAGTACTTC. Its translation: CAISETPRLAKGETQYF.

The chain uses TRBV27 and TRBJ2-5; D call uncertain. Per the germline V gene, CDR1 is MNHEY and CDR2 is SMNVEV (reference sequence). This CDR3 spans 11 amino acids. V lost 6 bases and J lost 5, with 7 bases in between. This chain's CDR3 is CASSHGETQYF. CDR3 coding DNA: TGTGCCAGCAGCCATGGGGAGACCCAGTACTTC.

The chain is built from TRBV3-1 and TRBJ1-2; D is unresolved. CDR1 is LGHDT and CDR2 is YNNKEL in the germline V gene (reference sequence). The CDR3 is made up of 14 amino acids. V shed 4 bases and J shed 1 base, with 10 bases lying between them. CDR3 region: CASSPTWDNYGYTF. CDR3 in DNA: TGTGCCAGCAGCCCCACATGGGATAACTATGGCTACACCTTC.

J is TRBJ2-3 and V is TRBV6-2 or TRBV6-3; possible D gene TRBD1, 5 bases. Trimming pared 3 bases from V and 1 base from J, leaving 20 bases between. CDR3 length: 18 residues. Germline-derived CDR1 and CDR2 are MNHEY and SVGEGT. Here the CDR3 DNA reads TGTGCCAGCAGTTATTCTACAGGACCAACCGGTGGCACAGATACGCAGTATTTT. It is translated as CASSYSTGPTGGTDTQYF.

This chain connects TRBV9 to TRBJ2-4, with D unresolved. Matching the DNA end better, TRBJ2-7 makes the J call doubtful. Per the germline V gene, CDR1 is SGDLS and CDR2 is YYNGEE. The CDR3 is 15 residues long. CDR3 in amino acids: CASSVDVAHIYEQYF. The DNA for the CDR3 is TGTGCCAGCAGCGTAGATGTAGCACATATCTACGAGCAGTACTTC.

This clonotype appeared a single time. In DNA, the CDR3 is TGTGCCAGCAGTGAAGTGGGCGTGTTTGGGAGAAAACTGTTTTTT. Its protein product is CASSEVGVFGRKLFF. The gene calls are TRBV6-1 and TRBJ1-4; D is undetermined. The CDR3 consists of 15 residues. Germline values: CDR1 MNHNS, CDR2 SASEGT. V lost 1 base and J 10 bases, leaving 16 bases between the germline ends.

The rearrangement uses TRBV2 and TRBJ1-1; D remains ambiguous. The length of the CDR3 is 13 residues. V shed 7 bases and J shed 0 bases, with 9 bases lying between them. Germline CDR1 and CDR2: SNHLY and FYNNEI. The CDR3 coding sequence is TGTGCCAGCATTAGCAGGCTGAACACTGAAGCTTTCTTT. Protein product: CASISRLNTEAFF.

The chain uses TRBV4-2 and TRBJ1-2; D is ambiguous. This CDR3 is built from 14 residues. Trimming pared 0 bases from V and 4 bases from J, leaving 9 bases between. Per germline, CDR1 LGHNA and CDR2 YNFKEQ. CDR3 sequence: CASSQDREGYGYTF. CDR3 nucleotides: TGTGCCAGCAGCCAAGATAGGGAGGGCTATGGCTACACCTTC.

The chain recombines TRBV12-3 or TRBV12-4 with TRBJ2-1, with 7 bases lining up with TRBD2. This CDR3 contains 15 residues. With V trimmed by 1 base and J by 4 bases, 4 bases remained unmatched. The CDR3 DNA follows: TGTGCCAGCAGTTTAGGGACTAGGGGATACAATGAGCAGTTCTTC. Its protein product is CASSLGTRGYNEQFF.

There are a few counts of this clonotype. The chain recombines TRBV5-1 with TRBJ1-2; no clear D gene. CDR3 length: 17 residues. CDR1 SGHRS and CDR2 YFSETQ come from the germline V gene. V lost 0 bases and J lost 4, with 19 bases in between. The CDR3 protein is CASSLAGPLQDFYGYTF. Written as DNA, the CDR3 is TGCGCCAGCAGCTTGGCCGGGCCACTGCAGGATTTCTATGGCTACACCTTC.

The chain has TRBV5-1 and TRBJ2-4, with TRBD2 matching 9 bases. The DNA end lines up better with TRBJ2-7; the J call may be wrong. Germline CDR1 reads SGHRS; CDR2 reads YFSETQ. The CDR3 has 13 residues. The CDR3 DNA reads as TGCGCCAGCAGCTCTCTAGCGGGGTACGAGCAGTACTTC. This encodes CASSSLAGYEQYF.

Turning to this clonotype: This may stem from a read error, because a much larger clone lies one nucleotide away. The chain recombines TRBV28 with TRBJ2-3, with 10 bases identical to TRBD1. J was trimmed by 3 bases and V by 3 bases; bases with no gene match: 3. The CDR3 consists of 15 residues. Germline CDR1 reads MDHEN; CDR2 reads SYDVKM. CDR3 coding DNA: TGTGCCAGCAGTTTGGACAGGGGGTGGACAGATACGCAGTATTTT. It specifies CASSLDRGWTDTQYF.

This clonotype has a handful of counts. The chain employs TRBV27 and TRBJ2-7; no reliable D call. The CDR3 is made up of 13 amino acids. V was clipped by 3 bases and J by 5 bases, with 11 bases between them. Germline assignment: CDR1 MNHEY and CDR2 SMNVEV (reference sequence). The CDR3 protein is CASSFGLGNEQYF. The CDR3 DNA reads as TGTGCCAGCAGTTTCGGTCTAGGGAACGAGCAGTACTTC.